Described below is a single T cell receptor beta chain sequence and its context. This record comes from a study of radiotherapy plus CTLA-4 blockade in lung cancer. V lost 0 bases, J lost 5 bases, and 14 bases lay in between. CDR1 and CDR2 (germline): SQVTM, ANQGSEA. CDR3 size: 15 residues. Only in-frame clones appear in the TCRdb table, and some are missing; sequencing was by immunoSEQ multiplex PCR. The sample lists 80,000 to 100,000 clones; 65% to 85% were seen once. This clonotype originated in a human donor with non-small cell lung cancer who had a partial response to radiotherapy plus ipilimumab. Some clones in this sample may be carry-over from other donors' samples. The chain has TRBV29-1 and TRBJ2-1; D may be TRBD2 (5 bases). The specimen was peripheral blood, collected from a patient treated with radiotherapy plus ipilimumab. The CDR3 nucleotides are TGCAGCGTTGAAGATCTAGGGAGAAATCACAATGAGCAGTTCTTC. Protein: CSVEDLGRNHNEQFF.